Below, 24 T cell receptor beta chains from the same sample are listed, as sequenced in a study of blood T cell repertoires in COVID-19. This table comes from immunoSEQ multiplex PCR, and its TCRdb copy is limited to in-frame clones, with some not included. The data hold tens of thousands of clones, with 92% observed a single time. The specimen sequenced was peripheral blood. These receptor sequences come from a man between 45 and 60 years old with active COVID-19.

This chain uses TRBV3-1 (or the pseudogene TRBV3-2) with TRBJ2-3, with 8 bases identical to TRBD2. The CDR3 consists of 16 residues. V trimming: 0 bases; J trimming: 2 bases; junction bases outside the gene matches: 4. Germline V gives CDR1 LGHDT, CDR2 YNNKEL (reference sequence). CDR3 nucleotide sequence: TGTGCCAGCAGCCAAGATTGGCGGGGGGACACAGATACGCAGTATTTT. This translates into CASSQDWRGDTDTQYF.

V is TRBV14 and J is TRBJ2-1; the D gene is possibly TRBD1 (5 bases). With 1 base removed from V and 7 bases from J, the gap between germline ends came to 17 bases. The CDR3 is 16 amino acids. Germline V gives CDR1 SGHDN, CDR2 FVKESK. The CDR3 nucleotides are TGTGCCAGCAGCCAAGGAGCAGGGTGGAGAGGAAATGAGCAGTTCTTC. It translates to CASSQGAGWRGNEQFF.

The chain carries TRBV6-6 and TRBJ1-1; 8 nucleotides match TRBD1. Losses at the gene ends were 5 bases for V and 4 bases for J; bases not matched to a gene: 6. CDR1 is MNHNY and CDR2 is SVGAGI in the germline V gene (reference sequence). CDR3 length equals 14 residues. The CDR3 sequence: CASSRTGSGTEAFF. CDR3 coding DNA: TGTGCCAGCAGTCGGACAGGGAGTGGCACTGAAGCTTTCTTT.

The J gene is TRBJ1-5, the V gene TRBV28; possibly TRBD1 for D (5 bases). The CDR3 sequence is 14 residues long. Germline V gene sequence: CDR1 MDHEN, CDR2 SYDVKM. Trimming pared 5 bases from V and 4 bases from J, leaving 12 bases between. CDR3 DNA: TGTGCCAGCAGTCCCGGGGGGAGGAATCAGCCCCAGCATTTT. Its protein product is CASSPGGRNQPQHF.

This sequence joins TRBV3-1 (or the pseudogene TRBV3-2) and TRBJ2-1, with D hard to call. CDR3 length equals 14 residues. V was clipped by 2 bases and J by 6 bases, with 11 bases between them. Germline-derived CDR1 and CDR2 are LGHDT and YNNKEL (reference sequence). The CDR3 bases are TGTGCCAGCAGCCAATCAACAGTTGGCAATGAGCAGTTCTTC. Residues: CASSQSTVGNEQFF.

This rearrangement joins TRBV5-5 to TRBJ1-3, with 12 bases identical to TRBD1. From germline, CDR1 is SGHKS and CDR2 YYEKEE (reference sequence). This CDR3 contains 17 residues. With 4 bases clipped from V and 9 bases from J, the junction kept 14 bases outside the gene matches. DNA for the CDR3: TGTGCCAGCAGCCCCGGGACAGGGGGCCCTAGTTTGGGCACCATATATTTT. Translated, it gives CASSPGTGGPSLGTIYF.

CDR3 residues: CAWSVHGTHEQYF. As DNA, the CDR3 is TGTGCCTGGAGTGTACACGGGACTCACGAGCAGTACTTC. The rearrangement links TRBV30 to TRBJ2-7, with D maybe TRBD2 (6 bases). CDR3 length equals 13 residues. Trimming took off 0 bases at V and 5 bases at J, with 11 bases between the two ends. The germline gives CDR1 GTSNPN, CDR2 SVGIG (reference sequence).

The V gene is TRBV4-3, the J gene TRBJ2-1, with D maybe TRBD1 (6 bases). Germline V lookup: CDR1 LGHNA, CDR2 YSLEER. The V end was cut by 3 bases, the J end by 8 bases, with 14 bases between. The CDR3 consists of 14 residues. CDR3 nucleotides: TGCGCCAGCAGCCAGCAGGACAGCTCAGATGAGCAGTTCTTC. Amino acid sequence: CASSQQDSSDEQFF.

J is TRBJ1-5 and V is TRBV5-6; maybe TRBD1 (6 bases). Trimming removed 0 bases at V and 3 bases at J, with 10 bases between. Germline values: CDR1 SGHDT, CDR2 YYEEEE. The CDR3 runs to 15 residues. The CDR3 spells CASSLGRGNNQPQHF. The CDR3 bases are TGTGCCAGCAGCTTGGGCAGGGGTAACAATCAGCCCCAGCATTTT.

The chain combines TRBV19 with TRBJ1-2; D is ambiguous. The CDR3 loop spans 14 amino acids. In germline, CDR1 is LNHDA, CDR2 SQIVND (reference sequence). V dropped 3 bases and J dropped 1 base, with 9 bases sitting between them. In DNA, the CDR3 is TGTGCCAGTAGTATGAGACACCTTAACTATGGCTACACCTTC. Its translation is CASSMRHLNYGYTF.

The chain couples TRBV5-6 to TRBJ1-2; D unresolved. Trimming pared 0 bases from V and 8 bases from J, leaving 8 bases between. The CDR3 length is 12 residues. CDR1 and CDR2 (germline): SGHDT, YYEEEE. CDR3 sequence: CASSLGAQGYTF. CDR3 coding DNA: TGTGCCAGCAGCTTGGGGGCTCAGGGCTACACCTTC.

The J gene is TRBJ1-1, the V gene TRBV28; D unclear. CDR3 size: 12 residues. CDR1 MDHEN and CDR2 SYDVKM come from the germline V gene. V was clipped by 8 bases and J by 2 bases, with 9 bases between them. The CDR3, as DNA: TGTGCCAGCGGGCGCTTCAACACTGAAGCTTTCTTT. It is translated as CASGRFNTEAFF.

CDR3 residues: CASSPGQGFSALHF. The CDR3 coding sequence is TGTGCCAGCAGCCCGGGACAGGGTTTTTCGGCCCTCCACTTT. The chain links TRBV28 to TRBJ1-6, with 9 nucleotides matching TRBD1. This CDR3 is built from 14 residues. Germline CDR1 reads MDHEN; CDR2 reads SYDVKM. V lost 6 bases to trimming and J lost 14 bases; unmatched junction nucleotides: 11.

This clone was picked up a small number of times. This chain connects TRBV6-1 to TRBJ1-2; 7 bases line up with TRBD1. The V gene end was trimmed by 1 base and the J gene end by 7 bases; junction bases not matched to a gene: 9. CDR1 is MNHNS, CDR2 SASEGT, per germline. The CDR3 has 15 residues. The CDR3 here is CASSEGPGTAIGYTF. The CDR3, as DNA: TGTGCCAGCAGTGAAGGACCCGGGACAGCAATTGGCTACACCTTC.

This chain connects TRBV28 to TRBJ1-6, with D perhaps TRBD1 (5 bases). The V end lost 3 bases, the J end lost 8 bases, and 14 bases lay between the germline ends. This CDR3 has 15 amino acids. Germline loops: CDR1 MDHEN, CDR2 SYDVKM. The DNA of the CDR3 is TGTGCCAGCAGTTTCGTCGGGGGGGGTTATTCACCCCTCCACTTT. This codes for CASSFVGGGYSPLHF.

V and J are TRBV29-1 and TRBJ2-2; D remains unclear. V shed 2 bases and J shed 0 bases, with 7 bases lying between them. The CDR3 is 14 amino acids. Germline loops: CDR1 SQVTM, CDR2 ANQGSEA. The chain's CDR3 is CSVESPANTGELFF. In DNA form, the CDR3 reads TGCAGCGTTGAATCCCCAGCGAACACCGGGGAGCTGTTTTTT.

V gene TRBV6-6 combines with J gene TRBJ1-6; D unresolved. CDR1 is MNHNY and CDR2 is SVGAGI in the germline V gene (reference sequence). Trimming pared 2 bases from V and 7 bases from J, leaving 9 bases between. CDR3 length: 14 amino acids. DNA for the CDR3: TGTGCCAGCAGTTACGACACAGTAAATTCACCCCTCCACTTT. This translates into CASSYDTVNSPLHF.

The rearrangement links TRBV2 to TRBJ1-1, with D tentatively TRBD1 (6 bases). The CDR3 covers 14 residues. Germline assignment: CDR1 SNHLY and CDR2 FYNNEI. Trimming took off 11 bases at V and 1 base at J, with 17 bases between the two ends. The CDR3: CAGSLQGTNTEAFF. DNA for the CDR3: TGTGCCGGGTCTTTACAGGGAACGAACACTGAAGCTTTCTTT.

The chain combines TRBV27 with TRBJ2-3; the match to TRBD2 covers 7 bases. Losses at the gene ends were 6 bases for V and 6 bases for J; bases not matched to a gene: 12. The CDR3 is 15 amino acids. Germline CDR1 MNHEY, CDR2 SMNVEV (reference sequence). The CDR3 DNA reads as TGTGCCAGCAGCCCTCTTTCGGGGGGAGGTGATACGCAGTATTTT. Its translation: CASSPLSGGGDTQYF.

The chain is built from TRBV5-4 and TRBJ2-7; perhaps TRBD1 as D (5 bases). From germline, CDR1 is SGHNT and CDR2 YYREEE (reference sequence). The ends were cut back, 5 bases at V and 2 bases at J, with 14 bases in the middle. CDR3 length: 14 amino acids. CDR3 sequence (DNA): TGTGCCAGCAGGGTGTTTGGCAGGGCCTACGAGCAGTACTTC. This sequence encodes CASRVFGRAYEQYF.

V is TRBV28 and J is TRBJ2-3, with unresolved D. The CDR3 length is 16 residues. Trimming cost V 10 bases and J 1 base, with 21 bases left between them. The germline V gene encodes CDR1 MDHEN and CDR2 SYDVKM. The chain's CDR3 is CATFRSISRGTDTQYF. CDR3 in DNA: TGTGCCACGTTCCGCTCAATATCTCGAGGCACAGATACGCAGTATTTT.

The rearrangement joins TRBV29-1 to TRBJ2-1; TRBD1 might be the D (5 bases). This CDR3 is built from 10 residues. Looked up from germline, CDR1 is SQVTM and CDR2 is ANQGSEA. The V end lost 3 bases, the J end lost 15 bases, and 12 bases lay between the germline ends. The CDR3 region has the DNA TGCAGCGTTGACGTGCTAGGGGTGTTCTTC. Translation: CSVDVLGVFF.

The chain has TRBV5-1 and TRBJ2-5, with D possibly TRBD1 on 6 matching bases. Germline V CDR1 and CDR2: SGHRS, YFSETQ. Trimming took off 2 bases at V and 3 bases at J, with 8 bases between the two ends. This CDR3 contains 13 residues. Here the CDR3 reads CASSFPGEETQYF. DNA for the CDR3: TGCGCCAGCAGCTTCCCAGGGGAAGAGACCCAGTACTTC.

The rearrangement uses TRBV18 and TRBJ1-1; weak D call: TRBD1 (5 bases). The germline V gene encodes CDR1 KGHSH and CDR2 LQKENI. CDR3 length: 14 amino acids. V lost 4 bases to trimming and J lost 6 bases, with 15 bases between them. CDR3 coding DNA: TGTGCCAGCTCACTAGGGGCCACTGGCGCTGAAGCTTTCTTT. Encoded protein: CASSLGATGAEAFF.